Following are 9 T cell receptor beta chains from one sample sequenced in a study of T cells in Graves' hyperthyroidism and ophthalmopathy. TCR beta CDR3 region amplification was performed from RNA transcripts. HTBI primers were used for first-round RT-PCR of the TCR CDR3. Each CDR3 protein gets one entry after TCRdb re-called the multiplex PCR reads with MiXCR. The table records fewer than 550,000 distinct CDR3 sequences, around 16% of them present only once. Material: blood. The receptors were gathered from a woman under 30 with Graves' hyperthyroidism.

Comments on this clonotype: The junction and the germline gene differ at one end; a read error may be behind it. The genes are TRBV7-2 and TRBJ1-3; D is undetermined. The CDR3 is made up of 15 amino acids. Looked up from germline, CDR1 is SGHTA and CDR2 is FQGNSA. Written as DNA, the CDR3 is TGTGCCAGCAGCACCGACACGGACTCTAGAAACACCATGTATTTT. Residues: CASSTDTDSRNTMYF. Supplemented by reference TRBV7-2 and TRBJ1-3, the full variable domain reads GAGVSQSPSNKVTEKGKDVELRCDPISGHTALYWYRQSLGQGLEFLIYFQGNSAPDKSGLPSDRFSAERTGGSVSTLTIQRTQQEDSAVYLCASSTDTDSRNTMYFGEGSWLTVV.

J is TRBJ2-1 and V is TRBV19, with D perhaps TRBD1 or TRBD2 (5 bases each). The CDR3 is made up of 16 amino acids. The V gene lost 3 bases and the J gene lost 4 bases, with 16 bases spanning the gap. Per the germline V gene, CDR1 is LNHDA and CDR2 is SQIVND (reference sequence). CDR3 loop: CASSMNWGGSYNEQFF. As DNA, the CDR3 is TGTGCCAGTAGTATGAATTGGGGCGGGTCATACAATGAGCAGTTCTTC.

V and J are TRBV27 and TRBJ2-6; TRBD1 might be the D (6 bases). The CDR3 is made up of 16 amino acids. Germline V lookup: CDR1 MNHEY, CDR2 SMNVEV (reference sequence). V was clipped by 5 bases and J by 3 bases, with 14 bases between them. This chain's CDR3 is CASSRTEVIGANVLTF. DNA for the CDR3: TGTGCCAGCAGTCGGACAGAAGTCATTGGGGCCAACGTCCTGACTTTC.

The rearrangement links TRBV15 to TRBJ2-3; D uncertain. V lost 2 bases, J lost 6 bases, and 9 bases lay in between. Looked up from germline, CDR1 is LNHNV and CDR2 is YYDKDF (reference sequence). CDR3 length equals 13 residues. The CDR3 nucleotides read TGTGCCACCAGCAGAAGTAATGGGGATACGCAGTATTTT. Its protein product is CATSRSNGDTQYF.

This sequence joins TRBV6-6 and TRBJ1-6; the D gene is possibly TRBD1 (5 bases). Trimming left V 0 bases short and J 8 bases short, with 14 bases between. Per the germline V gene, CDR1 is MNHNY and CDR2 is SVGAGI (reference sequence). The CDR3 has 16 amino acids. CDR3 bases: TGTGCCAGCAGTTACTCGGGGCCCTCGGTGGATTCACCCCTCCACTTT. This codes for CASSYSGPSVDSPLHF.

The gene calls are TRBV7-9 and TRBJ2-3; TRBD2 matches at 10 bases. CDR3 size: 18 residues. Germline lookup yields CDR1 SEHNR and CDR2 FQNEAQ (reference sequence). The ends lost 3 bases at V and 2 bases at J; junction bases unmatched: 11. The CDR3 bases are TGTGCCAGCAGCTTGGGAGCGGGAGGGGGATATAACACAGATACGCAGTATTTT. This codes for CASSLGAGGGYNTDTQYF.

The chain links TRBV6-2 or TRBV6-3 to TRBJ1-2; D is ambiguous. The CDR3 is made up of 14 amino acids. CDR1 is MNHEY, CDR2 SVGEGT, per germline. Trimming stripped 0 bases from V and 6 bases from J, with 11 bases between. DNA of the CDR3: TGTGCCAGCAGTTACTCGACGCTACGGGATGGCTACACCTTC. It translates to CASSYSTLRDGYTF.

This chain links TRBV18 with TRBJ2-2; D remains ambiguous. V was cut by 0 bases and J by 7 bases, with 3 bases left in between. Germline V gives CDR1 KGHSH, CDR2 LQKENI. The CDR3 spans 12 residues. The CDR3 coding sequence is TGTGCCAGCTCACCACCGGGCGGGGAGCTGTTTTTT. Protein sequence: CASSPPGGELFF. Using reference TRBV18 and TRBJ2-2 for the parts outside the CDR3, the full variable domain is NAGVMQNPRHLVRRRGQEARLRCSPMKGHSHVYWYRQLPEEGLKFMVYLQKENIIDESGMPKERFSAEFPKEGPSILRIQQVVRGDSAAYFCASSPPGGELFFGEGSRLTVL.

This clonotype was observed at least ten times. The V call is TRBV5-1, the J call TRBJ2-1; 13 bases agree with TRBD2. J was trimmed by 3 bases and V by 4 bases; bases with no gene match: 4. The CDR3 has 16 residues. Germline V gives CDR1 SGHRS, CDR2 YFSETQ. CDR3 sequence: CASSKGLAGDYNEQFF. CDR3 nucleotide sequence: TGCGCCAGCAGCAAAGGACTAGCGGGAGACTACAATGAGCAGTTCTTC.